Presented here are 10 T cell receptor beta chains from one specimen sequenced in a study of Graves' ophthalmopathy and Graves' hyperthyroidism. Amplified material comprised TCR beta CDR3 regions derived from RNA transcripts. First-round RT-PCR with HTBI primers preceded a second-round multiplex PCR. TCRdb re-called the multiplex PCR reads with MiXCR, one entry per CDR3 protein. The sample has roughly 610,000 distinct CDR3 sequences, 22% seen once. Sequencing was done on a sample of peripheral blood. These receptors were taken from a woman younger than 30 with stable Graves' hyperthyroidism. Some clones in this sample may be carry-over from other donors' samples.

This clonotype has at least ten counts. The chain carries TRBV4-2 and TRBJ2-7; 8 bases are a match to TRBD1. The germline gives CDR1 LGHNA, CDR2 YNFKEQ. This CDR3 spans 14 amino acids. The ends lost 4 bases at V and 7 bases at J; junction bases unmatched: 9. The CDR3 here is CASSLGTGGQEQYF. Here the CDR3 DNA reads TGTGCCAGCAGCCTAGGTACAGGGGGACAAGAGCAGTACTTC.

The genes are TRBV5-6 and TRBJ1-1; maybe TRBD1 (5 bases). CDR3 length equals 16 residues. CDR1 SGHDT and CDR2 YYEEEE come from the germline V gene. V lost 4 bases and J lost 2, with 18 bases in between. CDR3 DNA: TGTGCCAGCAGCCACACCAGGGTCTGGGGAAACACTGAAGCTTTCTTT. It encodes CASSHTRVWGNTEAFF.

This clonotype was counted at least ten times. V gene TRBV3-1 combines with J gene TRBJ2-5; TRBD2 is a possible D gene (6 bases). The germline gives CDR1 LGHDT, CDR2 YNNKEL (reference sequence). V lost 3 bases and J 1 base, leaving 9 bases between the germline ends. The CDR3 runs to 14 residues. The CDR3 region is CASSHGSAQETQYF. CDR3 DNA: TGTGCCAGCAGCCACGGGAGCGCCCAAGAGACCCAGTACTTC.

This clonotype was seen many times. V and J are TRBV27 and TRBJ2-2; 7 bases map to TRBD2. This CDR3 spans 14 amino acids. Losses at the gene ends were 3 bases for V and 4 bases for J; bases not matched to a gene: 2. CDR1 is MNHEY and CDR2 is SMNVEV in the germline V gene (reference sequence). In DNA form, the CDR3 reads TGTGCCAGCAGTTTGACTAGCTTCACCGGGGAGCTGTTTTTT. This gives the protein CASSLTSFTGELFF.

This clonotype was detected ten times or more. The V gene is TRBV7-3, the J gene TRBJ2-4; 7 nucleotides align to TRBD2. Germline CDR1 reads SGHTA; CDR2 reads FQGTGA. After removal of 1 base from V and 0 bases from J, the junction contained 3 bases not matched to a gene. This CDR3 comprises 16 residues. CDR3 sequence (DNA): TGTGCCAGCAGCTTAATGGGGGGGTTAGCCAAAAACATTCAGTACTTC. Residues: CASSLMGGLAKNIQYF. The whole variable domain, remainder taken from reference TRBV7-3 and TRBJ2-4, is GAGVSQTPSNKVTEKGKYVELRCDPISGHTALYWYRQSLGQGPEFLIYFQGTGAADDSGLPNDRFFAVRPEGSVSTLKIQRTERGDSAVYLCASSLMGGLAKNIQYFGAGTRLSVL.

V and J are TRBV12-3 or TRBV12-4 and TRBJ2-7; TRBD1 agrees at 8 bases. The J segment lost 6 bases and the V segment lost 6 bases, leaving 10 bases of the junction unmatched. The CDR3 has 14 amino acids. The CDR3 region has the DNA TGTGCCAGCAGCTCAGACAGGGGTACTGTCGAGCAGTACTTC. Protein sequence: CASSSDRGTVEQYF.

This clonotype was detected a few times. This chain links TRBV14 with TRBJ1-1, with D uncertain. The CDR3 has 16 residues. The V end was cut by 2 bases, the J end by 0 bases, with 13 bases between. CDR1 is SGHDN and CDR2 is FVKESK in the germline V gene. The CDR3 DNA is TGTGCCAGCAGCCAACCCTCGGAACTCCTGAACACTGAAGCTTTCTTT. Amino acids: CASSQPSELLNTEAFF.

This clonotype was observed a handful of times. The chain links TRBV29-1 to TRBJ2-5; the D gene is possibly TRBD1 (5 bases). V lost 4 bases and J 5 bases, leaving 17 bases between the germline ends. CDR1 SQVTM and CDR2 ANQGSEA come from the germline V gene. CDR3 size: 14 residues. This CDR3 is CSVGRQGIGETQYF. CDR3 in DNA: TGCAGCGTTGGTCGCCAGGGAATCGGGGAGACCCAGTACTTC.

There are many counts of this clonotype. CDR3 sequence: CASSPWWNSSNYGYTF. The CDR3 DNA sequence: TGTGCCAGCAGCCCATGGTGGAACAGCTCTAACTATGGCTACACCTTC. This chain uses TRBV6-9 with TRBJ1-2; D gene uncertain. Trimming removed 6 bases at V and 0 bases at J, with 17 bases between. The CDR3 length is 16 residues. Germline V gene sequence: CDR1 MNHGY, CDR2 SVAAGI.

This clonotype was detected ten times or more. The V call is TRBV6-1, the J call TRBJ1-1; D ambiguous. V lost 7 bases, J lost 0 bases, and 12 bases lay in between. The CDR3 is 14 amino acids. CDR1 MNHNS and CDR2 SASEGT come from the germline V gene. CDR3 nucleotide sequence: TGTGCCAGCACCGTTGTTACCTTGAACACTGAAGCTTTCTTT. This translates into CASTVVTLNTEAFF.